The 17 T cell receptor beta chains presented below share a single source sample, sequenced in a study of blood T cell repertoires in COVID-19. Assay: immunoSEQ multiplex PCR; the TCRdb copy retains only in-frame clones and omits some. The table lists about 170,000 clones, roughly 85% of them singletons. Sequencing was performed on peripheral blood. These TCRs come from a woman older than 75 with active or convalescent COVID-19.

This rearrangement joins TRBV5-4 to TRBJ2-3; TRBD1 matches at 11 bases. Germline CDR1 and CDR2: SGHNT and YYREEE (reference sequence). The CDR3 has 16 residues. J gave up 9 bases and V 4 bases, and 13 bases lay outside the gene matches. In DNA form, the CDR3 reads TGTGCCAGCAGCACTGGACAGGGGGCACCGATGCGGACGCAGTATTTT. Translating it yields CASSTGQGAPMRTQYF.

The chain joins TRBV5-6 to TRBJ1-1, with TRBD1 identical over 8 bases. Per germline, CDR1 SGHDT and CDR2 YYEEEE. V gave up 3 bases and J gave up 12 bases; unmatched junction bases: 4. The CDR3 length is 11 residues. The CDR3 spells CASSWRDRTFF. The CDR3 DNA reads TGTGCCAGCAGCTGGAGGGACAGGACTTTCTTT. Full variable domain (outside the CDR3, taken from reference TRBV5-6 and TRBJ1-1): DAGVTQSPTHLIKTRGQQVTLRCSPKSGHDTVSWYQQALGQGPQFIFQYYEEEERQRGNFPDRFSGHQFPNYSSELNVNALLLGDSALYLCASSWRDRTFFGQGTRLTVV.

The chain carries TRBV19 and TRBJ1-5; 10 bases line up with TRBD1. Per the germline V gene, CDR1 is LNHDA and CDR2 is SQIVND (reference sequence). With V trimmed by 4 bases and J by 1 base, 10 bases remained unmatched. CDR3 size: 18 residues. CDR3 coding DNA: TGTGCCAGTAGTAGCCGGGACAGGGGAGGTCCGAGCAATCAGCCCCAGCATTTT. As protein: CASSSRDRGGPSNQPQHF.

This clone was detected many times. This specimen includes other DNA sequences encoding the same CDR3. V is TRBV18 and J is TRBJ2-5; 12 bases are a match to TRBD2. This CDR3 has 16 amino acids. Germline V gene data show CDR1 as KGHSH and CDR2 as LQKENI. After removal of 0 bases from V and 2 bases from J, the junction contained 1 base not matched to a gene. The CDR3 DNA reads TGTGCCAGCTCACCACCGGGACTAGCGGGTCAAGAGACCCAGTACTTC. This codes for CASSPPGLAGQETQYF.

This chain links TRBV28 with TRBJ1-4; no reliable D call. Trimming cost V 4 bases and J 8 bases, with 17 bases left between them. Germline V lookup: CDR1 MDHEN, CDR2 SYDVKM. This CDR3 is 15 amino acids long. As DNA, the CDR3 is TGTGCCAGCAGTTCCCGTGAGGGAGGGAGAGAAAAACTGTTTTTT. Its translation: CASSSREGGREKLFF.

The CDR3 nucleotides read TGCGCCAGCAGCGCAGGTCCTAGGACAGGGGATGAAAAACTGTTTTTT. Amino acids: CASSAGPRTGDEKLFF. The rearrangement links TRBV5-1 to TRBJ1-4, with TRBD1 matching 9 bases. The V segment lost 4 bases and the J segment 6 bases; nucleotides outside the gene matches: 10. Germline assignment: CDR1 SGHRS and CDR2 YFSETQ. The CDR3 is 16 amino acids.

The chain recombines TRBV24-1 with TRBJ2-1; 8 nucleotides line up with TRBD2. The CDR3 consists of 18 residues. The J segment lost 5 bases and the V segment lost 9 bases, leaving 20 bases of the junction unmatched. From germline, CDR1 is KGHDR and CDR2 SFDVKD. Written as DNA, the CDR3 is TGTGCCACCCCTTCTTCGTTTTCCGGGAGGGTAAACAACAATGAGCAGTTCTTC. Encoded protein: CATPSSFSGRVNNNEQFF.

The chain links TRBV28 to TRBJ1-2; 8 nucleotides line up with TRBD1. This CDR3 comprises 14 residues. With 4 bases clipped from V and 4 bases from J, the junction kept 5 bases outside the gene matches. The germline CDR1 and CDR2 sequences are MDHEN and SYDVKM. CDR3 sequence: CASSSGQASYGYTF. CDR3 DNA: TGTGCCAGCAGTTCGGGACAGGCCAGCTATGGCTACACCTTC.

This clone has just one count. The chain links TRBV9 to TRBJ2-5; possible D gene TRBD2, 5 bases. Between the trimmed V and J ends, which lost 4 bases and 7 bases, there was a span of 20 bases. The CDR3 loop spans 15 amino acids. The germline CDR1 and CDR2 sequences are SGDLS and YYNGEE. CDR3 bases: TGTGCCAGCAGCCCCGCAGGACTTACCTACGGGACCCAGTACTTC. Encoded protein: CASSPAGLTYGTQYF.

This clone was observed a single time. V usage is TRBV28 and J usage is TRBJ2-1; no definite D call. Trimming took off 2 bases at V and 10 bases at J, with 15 bases between the two ends. This CDR3 is 14 amino acids long. Germline V gene data show CDR1 as MDHEN and CDR2 as SYDVKM. The CDR3 reads CASSLVGIYGEQFF. The CDR3 nucleotides are TGTGCCAGCAGTTTAGTGGGCATCTACGGAGAGCAGTTCTTC.

This rearrangement joins TRBV7-3 to TRBJ2-7; D perhaps matches TRBD2 (5 bases). Per the germline V gene, CDR1 is SGHTA and CDR2 is FQGTGA. This CDR3 is 12 amino acids long. V was clipped by 4 bases and J by 3 bases, with 7 bases between them. The DNA of the CDR3 is TGTGCCAGCAGCTCCGGGATCTACGAGCAGTACTTC. As protein: CASSSGIYEQYF.

This clone was found once. The V and J genes are TRBV7-3 and TRBJ2-7, with 8 nucleotides matching TRBD1. The CDR3 loop spans 14 amino acids. CDR1 and CDR2 (germline): SGHTA, FQGTGA. Losses at the gene ends were 5 bases for V and 3 bases for J; bases not matched to a gene: 6. The CDR3 here is CASSPRTGSYEQYF. CDR3 DNA sequence: TGTGCCAGCAGCCCGAGGACAGGGAGCTACGAGCAGTACTTC. The full variable domain, in which reference TRBV7-3 and TRBJ2-7 provide the parts outside the CDR3, is GAGVSQTPSNKVTEKGKYVELRCDPISGHTALYWYRQSLGQGPEFLIYFQGTGAADDSGLPNDRFFAVRPEGSVSTLKIQRTERGDSAVYLCASSPRTGSYEQYFGPGTRLTVT.

This sequence joins TRBV2 and TRBJ2-2, with 10 bases lining up with TRBD2. The length of the CDR3 is 16 residues. V lost 1 base, J lost 4 bases, and 3 bases stayed unmatched. CDR1 is SNHLY and CDR2 is FYNNEI in the germline V gene. CDR3 in DNA: TGTGCCAGCAGTGAAGAACTAGCGGGAATCACCGGGGAGCTGTTTTTT. Translated: CASSEELAGITGELFF.

This clone was picked up a small number of times. The conserved final phenylalanine or tryptophan is absent from the CDR3, which likely points to a read error. Because the CDR3's place on the DNA is in doubt, the DNA is left out and the CDR3 is given as listed by TCRdb. This sequence joins TRBV27 and TRBJ2-3; the table calls TRBD2, which could not be checked here. Germline V lookup: CDR1 MNHEY, CDR2 SMNVEV (reference sequence). The CDR3 sequence runs 11 residues, both termini included. The CDR3 loop reads CASSFDGLAST.

The chain couples TRBV19 to TRBJ1-5; TRBD1 agrees at 8 bases. Trimming removed 5 bases from V and 4 bases from J; junction bases left unmatched: 7. Germline V lookup: CDR1 LNHDA, CDR2 SQIVND (reference sequence). The CDR3 is made up of 15 amino acids. CDR3 DNA: TGTGCCAGTAGTCCTTCAGGGGGCCGAAATCAGCCCCAGCATTTT. Translating it yields CASSPSGGRNQPQHF.

The chain has TRBV7-8 and TRBJ2-7; 8 nucleotides align to TRBD2. Germline V gene data show CDR1 as SGHVS and CDR2 as FQNEAQ. With V trimmed by 2 bases and J by 6 bases, 9 bases remained unmatched. The CDR3 has 15 residues. The CDR3 spells CASSLTTGGPTEQYF. The CDR3 bases are TGTGCCAGCAGCTTAACCACGGGAGGGCCAACCGAGCAGTACTTC.

The J gene is TRBJ1-2, the V gene TRBV27; 10 bases are a match to TRBD1. Germline CDR1 reads MNHEY; CDR2 reads SMNVEV (reference sequence). The V segment lost 3 bases and the J segment 6 bases; nucleotides outside the gene matches: 1. CDR3 length: 13 residues. The CDR3 here is CASSLDRGNGYTF. In DNA form, the CDR3 reads TGTGCCAGCAGTTTGGACAGGGGGAATGGCTACACCTTC.